The present T cell receptor (beta chain) was sequenced within a study of cytomegalovirus exposure and HLA in healthy donors. This PCR relied on a set of 60 Vbeta primers and 13 Jbeta primers. Measured with immunoSEQ multiplex PCR; TCRdb has only the in-frame clones, and not every one. The sample includes roughly 200,000 clones, over 75% of them seen just once. Study-wide results and caveats: One later analysis reportedly identified an Asian-associated ancestry cluster that showed fewer N-insertions than the roughly 720-donor mean.

Per the germline V gene, CDR1 is MNHEY and CDR2 is SMNVEV (reference sequence). The V gene end was trimmed by 4 bases and the J gene end by 8 bases; junction bases not matched to a gene: 13. The CDR3 extends over 16 amino acids. Regarding this clone: Its antigen is not identified.

The source of this sequence is a woman aged 45-65 years in good health and CMV-seronegative. Sequencing used PBMCs. The rearrangement joins TRBV27 to TRBJ2-1; TRBD1 matches 8 bases. The CDR3 bases are TGTGCCAGCAGTTCTCGGTGGGGACAGGAGGCCGATGAGCAGTTCTTC. As protein: CASSSRWGQEADEQFF.